This T cell receptor beta chain was sequenced in a study of T cells in Graves' hyperthyroidism and ophthalmopathy. Study information: Peripheral blood was acquired at first diagnosis, ahead of any therapy whatsoever.

The CDR3 is 16 amino acids. Germline-derived CDR1 and CDR2 are SGHTS and YDEGEE. The junction had 1 base not matched to a gene; V was cut back by 3 bases and J by 1 base. As concerns this clonotype: What it binds is not known.

TCR beta CDR3 region amplification was performed from RNA transcripts. In the first-round RT-PCR of the TCR CDR3, the HTBI primer set was used. TCRdb analysed the multiplex PCR reads with MiXCR anew, one entry per CDR3 protein. Among a few hundred thousand distinct CDR3 sequences, 14% to 15% were seen once, and the ten largest hold 30% to 35%. General observations from the study: A 13 V-J signature model discriminated ophthalmopathy versus stable hyperthyroidism. For ophthalmopathy, model prediction preceded onset by a median 6.5 months.

Each 10 ml fresh peripheral blood draw supplied the PBMCs. This sequence was found in a woman in her 30s with Graves' hyperthyroidism. Specimen: blood. The rearrangement uses TRBV5-8 and TRBJ2-7; 16 bases align to TRBD2. The CDR3 DNA is TGTGCCAGCAGCTGGGGACTAGCGGGAGGGTCCTACGAGCAGTACTTC. It specifies CASSWGLAGGSYEQYF.